This T cell receptor (beta chain) emerged from a study of blood T cell repertoires in COVID-19. Study at large: Sample material is recorded as cDNA or gDNA derived from T cells, B-cell-depleted T cells, or PBMCs.

This CDR3 region has 15 residues. The germline CDR1 and CDR2 sequences are MGHRA and YSYEKL. With V trimmed by 0 bases and J by 6 bases, 1 base remained unmatched. TCRdb's table, derived via immunoSEQ multiplex PCR, lists solely in-frame clones and lacks some. Of about 250,000 clones listed, 70% to 90% are singletons. The age range of participants was about 18 to 95 years, with residence in about 25 US areas. V is TRBV4-1 and J is TRBJ2-3, with 12 nucleotides matching TRBD2. The origin of this receptor is a woman under 40 who had recovered from COVID-19. Sequences were obtained from PBMCs or T cells enriched from blood (not recorded which). This CDR3 is CASSQDGTSGDTQYF. The DNA for the CDR3 is TGCGCCAGCAGCCAAGATGGGACTAGCGGGGATACGCAGTATTTT.